The 20 T cell receptor beta chains below come from one sample, sequenced in a study of radiotherapy plus CTLA-4 blockade in lung cancer (dated by TCRdb to the late 2010s). The library was obtained by the immunoSEQ multiplex PCR assay. The immuneACCESS repertoire file appears here via TCRdb, limited to in-frame rearrangements. These files lack a portion of the clones; in checked studies, under half of the deficit traces to unresolved V genes, and the cause of the others is not known. The sample table lists about 120,000 clones, more than 65% of them with a count of one. The biggest ten clones account for 5% to 5.5% of the sample. The input for sequencing was peripheral blood, taken from a patient treated with radiotherapy plus ipilimumab. Receptor source: a human donor with non-small cell lung cancer who had a partial response to radiotherapy plus ipilimumab.

This clone was observed a handful of times. V gene TRBV27 combines with J gene TRBJ1-3; D unresolved. V dropped 5 bases and J dropped 2 bases, with 4 bases sitting between them. CDR1 is MNHEY and CDR2 is SMNVEV in the germline V gene (reference sequence). This CDR3 spans 12 amino acids. The CDR3 nucleotides read TGTGCCAGCAGTCTCCCTGGAAACACCATATATTTT. Protein: CASSLPGNTIYF.

The gene calls are TRBV6-5 and TRBJ1-6; a possible D gene is TRBD1 (5 bases). The CDR3 has 16 residues. CDR1 is MNHEY, CDR2 SVGAGI, per germline. Trimming cost V 2 bases and J 6 bases, with 14 bases left between them. CDR3 in amino acids: CASSYAYGGGNSPLHF. As DNA, the CDR3 is TGTGCCAGCAGTTACGCGTACGGGGGAGGTAATTCACCCCTCCACTTT.

The chain employs TRBV2 and TRBJ2-7; weak D call: TRBD1 (6 bases). The V end lost 6 bases, the J end lost 1 base, and 16 bases lay between the germline ends. The V gene's germline CDR1 is SNHLY and CDR2 FYNNEI. The CDR3 is 15 residues long. This chain's CDR3 is CASRDYLQGSYEQYF. The CDR3 DNA follows: TGTGCCAGCAGGGATTATCTACAGGGATCCTACGAGCAGTACTTC.

The chain links TRBV5-1 to TRBJ2-6, with TRBD1 as a possible D gene (7 bases). The germline V and J ends were trimmed by 4 bases and 4 bases, with 12 bases remaining between them. The CDR3 contains 15 residues. Germline CDR1 and CDR2: SGHRS and YFSETQ. The CDR3 spells CASSAGGTGANVLTF. CDR3 DNA sequence: TGCGCCAGCAGCGCAGGGGGGACCGGGGCCAACGTCCTGACTTTC.

The chain is built from TRBV10-3 and TRBJ2-2; D perhaps matches TRBD1 (6 bases). The CDR3 runs to 11 residues. With 9 bases removed from V and 6 bases from J, the gap between germline ends came to 8 bases. The V gene's germline CDR1 is ENHRY and CDR2 SYGVKD. This chain's CDR3 is CAIQGSGELFF. Here the CDR3 DNA reads TGTGCCATACAGGGTTCCGGGGAGCTGTTTTTT.

The chain links TRBV6-5 to TRBJ2-1; the match to TRBD2 covers 14 bases. The CDR3 runs 15 residues. Germline V lookup: CDR1 MNHEY, CDR2 SVGAGI. Germline trimming cut 7 bases from V and 7 bases from J; bases unmatched to any gene: 6. This CDR3 is CASTARTSGRNEQFF. DNA of the CDR3: TGTGCCAGCACTGCCCGGACTAGCGGGAGGAATGAGCAGTTCTTC.

This clone was detected a few times. The rearrangement joins TRBV5-6 to TRBJ1-5, with D perhaps matching TRBD1 (5 bases). Germline values: CDR1 SGHDT, CDR2 YYEEEE. The V gene lost 2 bases and the J gene lost 5 bases, with 8 bases spanning the gap. The CDR3 extends over 13 amino acids. The CDR3 DNA is TGTGCCAGCAGCTTAGGCAGGGATCAGCCCCAGCATTTT. Translating it yields CASSLGRDQPQHF.

This clone was counted a few times. CDR3 nucleotides: TGTGCCATCAGTGTGGTGGGGGGGACGACTGAAGCTTTCTTT. Protein: CAISVVGGTTEAFF. The rearrangement uses TRBV10-3 and TRBJ1-1, with a weak D call TRBD1 (5 bases). CDR1 ENHRY and CDR2 SYGVKD come from the germline V gene. Trimming stripped 4 bases from V and 5 bases from J, with 14 bases between. CDR3 length: 14 residues.

At least ten counts were recorded for this clone. The chain links TRBV6-5 to TRBJ2-5; D gene uncertain. This CDR3 is built from 13 residues. Per germline, CDR1 MNHEY and CDR2 SVGAGI. The V end lost 0 bases, the J end lost 5 bases, and 7 bases lay between the germline ends. The DNA for the CDR3 is TGTGCCAGCAGTTACTCGCCGGAGGAGACCCAGTACTTC. This translates into CASSYSPEETQYF.

This clone was seen a handful of times. Other DNA sequences in this sample translate to the same CDR3. The J gene is TRBJ2-7, the V gene TRBV5-1, with 10 positions matching TRBD1. The germline CDR1 and CDR2 sequences are SGHRS and YFSETQ. The CDR3 has 14 residues. J gave up 1 base and V 3 bases, and 1 base lay outside the gene matches. CDR3 in DNA: TGCGCCAGCAGCTCGGGACAGGGGTCCTACGAGCAGTACTTC. This codes for CASSSGQGSYEQYF. Based on the CDR3 plus reference TRBV5-1 and TRBJ2-7, the full variable domain is KAGVTQTPRYLIKTRGQQVTLSCSPISGHRSVSWYQQTPGQGLQFLFEYFSETQRNKGNFPGRFSGRQFSNSRSEMNVSTLELGDSALYLCASSSGQGSYEQYFGPGTRLTVT.

CDR3 loop: CASRLMNTEAFF. In nucleotides, the CDR3 is TGCGCCAGCAGACTAATGAACACTGAAGCTTTCTTT. This chain uses TRBV5-1 with TRBJ1-1; D is unresolved. CDR1 SGHRS and CDR2 YFSETQ come from the germline V gene. CDR3 length: 12 residues. Trimming cost V 5 bases and J 0 bases, with 5 bases left between them.

The DNA of the CDR3 is TGTGCCAGCAGCTCCCTTGGGTCCTCGGGCTCCTACAATGAGCAGTTCTTC. It is translated as CASSSLGSSGSYNEQFF. This rearrangement joins TRBV7-9 to TRBJ2-1, with D uncertain. The germline V gene encodes CDR1 SEHNR and CDR2 FQNEAQ (reference sequence). The CDR3 runs to 17 residues. Trimming shortened V by 4 bases and J by 0 bases, and 16 bases separated the two germline ends.

The chain couples TRBV28 to TRBJ1-5, with a possible D match to TRBD1 (6 bases). There are 13 residues in the CDR3. Germline CDR1 reads MDHEN; CDR2 reads SYDVKM. V lost 10 bases, J lost 1 base, and 11 bases lay in between. CDR3 bases: TGTGCCATAGTACAGGGAAGCAATCAGCCCCAGCATTTT. Protein product: CAIVQGSNQPQHF.

The J gene is TRBJ2-3, the V gene TRBV2; D is unresolved. Trimming took 2 bases from V and 6 from J, leaving 24 bases between them. CDR1 is SNHLY and CDR2 is FYNNEI in the germline V gene. The CDR3 is made up of 18 amino acids. DNA for the CDR3: TGTGCCAGCAGTGAAATCGTGACGTCAAGAGCCAACGGGGATACGCAGTATTTT. This encodes CASSEIVTSRANGDTQYF.

The chain carries TRBV5-1 and TRBJ2-3; D might be TRBD1 (7 bases). Trimming pared 7 bases from V and 1 base from J, leaving 10 bases between. The germline V gene has CDR1 SGHRS and CDR2 YFSETQ. This CDR3 region has 13 residues. The DNA of the CDR3 is TGCGCCAGCTGCAGGGGGGGCACAGATACGCAGTATTTT. Encoded protein: CASCRGGTDTQYF.

The CDR3 reads CASGRSHSYEQYF. The CDR3 nucleotides are TGTGCCAGCGGGAGATCTCACTCCTACGAGCAGTACTTC. The J gene is TRBJ2-7, the V gene TRBV5-8, with D perhaps TRBD2 (5 bases). Deletions cut 7 bases from V and 0 bases from J, with 11 bases between. This CDR3 comprises 13 residues. CDR1 is SGHTS, CDR2 YDEGEE, per germline.

The chain carries TRBV7-9 and TRBJ2-1; tentative D call: TRBD2 (5 bases). The CDR3 consists of 16 residues. V lost 5 bases to trimming and J lost 0 bases, with 14 bases between them. Germline V gene data show CDR1 as SEHNR and CDR2 as FQNEAQ (reference sequence). CDR3 residues: CASSPAVLSSYNEQFF. For the CDR3, the DNA is TGTGCCAGCAGCCCAGCGGTACTCAGCTCCTACAATGAGCAGTTCTTC.

The rearrangement joins TRBV6-1 to TRBJ1-1; the D gene is possibly TRBD1 (5 bases). In germline, CDR1 is MNHNS, CDR2 SASEGT. V was clipped by 11 bases and J by 4 bases, with 11 bases between them. There are 11 residues in the CDR3. The CDR3 spells CAGGRGTEAFF. The CDR3 DNA sequence: TGTGCCGGGGGGAGGGGCACTGAAGCTTTCTTT.

This rearrangement joins TRBV27 to TRBJ2-1; 7 bases agree with TRBD1. The CDR3 is 15 amino acids. Germline V gene lookup returns CDR1 MNHEY and CDR2 SMNVEV (reference sequence). Unmatched junction bases numbered 9, after V lost 6 bases and J lost 4 bases. The CDR3 DNA reads TGTGCCAGCAGCCAGACAGGGCCTATATACAATGAGCAGTTCTTC. Its translation is CASSQTGPIYNEQFF.

Remarks on this clone: The same CDR3 can be traced to other DNA sequences in this sample. V and J are TRBV29-1 and TRBJ2-4; possible D gene TRBD1, 6 bases. CDR3 length equals 13 residues. The V gene's germline CDR1 is SQVTM and CDR2 ANQGSEA. V dropped 6 bases and J dropped 1 base, with 10 bases sitting between them. CDR3 sequence: CSVLDRAKNIQYF. For the CDR3, the DNA is TGCAGCGTCCTCGACAGGGCCAAAAACATTCAGTACTTC.